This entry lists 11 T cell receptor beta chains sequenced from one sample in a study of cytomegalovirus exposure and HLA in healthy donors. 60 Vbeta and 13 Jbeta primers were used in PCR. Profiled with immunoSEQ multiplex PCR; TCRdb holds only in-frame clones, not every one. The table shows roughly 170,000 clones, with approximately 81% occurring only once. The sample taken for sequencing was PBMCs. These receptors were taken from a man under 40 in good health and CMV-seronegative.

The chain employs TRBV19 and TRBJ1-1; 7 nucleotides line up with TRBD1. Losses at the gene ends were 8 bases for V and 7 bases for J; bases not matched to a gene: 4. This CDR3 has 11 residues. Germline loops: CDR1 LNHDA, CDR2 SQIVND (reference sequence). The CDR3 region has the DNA TGTGCCAGTTCGGACAGGTTTGAAGCTTTCTTT. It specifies CASSDRFEAFF. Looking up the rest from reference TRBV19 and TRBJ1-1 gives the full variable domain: DGGITQSPKYLFRKEGQNVTLSCEQNLNHDAMYWYRQDPGQGLRLIYYSQIVNDFQKGDIAEGYSVSREKKESFPLTVTSAQKNPTAFYLCASSDRFEAFFGQGTRLTVV.

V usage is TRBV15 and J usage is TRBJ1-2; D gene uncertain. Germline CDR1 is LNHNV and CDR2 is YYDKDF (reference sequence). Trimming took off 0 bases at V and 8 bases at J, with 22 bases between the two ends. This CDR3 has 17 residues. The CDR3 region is CATSRESLGSAFWGYTF. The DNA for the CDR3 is TGTGCCACCAGCAGAGAGAGCCTCGGGAGTGCCTTTTGGGGCTACACCTTC. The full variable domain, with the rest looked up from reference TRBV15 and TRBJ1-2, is DAMVIQNPRYQVTQFGKPVTLSCSQTLNHNVMYWYQQKSSQAPKLLFHYYDKDFNNEADTPDNFQSRRPNTSFCFLDIRSPGLGDTAMYLCATSRESLGSAFWGYTFGSGTRLTVV.

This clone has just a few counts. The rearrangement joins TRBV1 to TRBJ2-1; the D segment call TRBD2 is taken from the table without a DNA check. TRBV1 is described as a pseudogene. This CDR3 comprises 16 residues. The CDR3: CTSSQGISGRWNEQFF. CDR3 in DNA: TGCACCAGCAGCCAAGGAATCAGCGGGAGATGGAATGAGCAGTTCTTC.

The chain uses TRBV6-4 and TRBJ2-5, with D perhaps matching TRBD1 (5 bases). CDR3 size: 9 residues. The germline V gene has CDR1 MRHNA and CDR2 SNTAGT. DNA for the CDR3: TGTGAAGGGGAAAAGACCCAGTACTTC. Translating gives CEGEKTQYF.

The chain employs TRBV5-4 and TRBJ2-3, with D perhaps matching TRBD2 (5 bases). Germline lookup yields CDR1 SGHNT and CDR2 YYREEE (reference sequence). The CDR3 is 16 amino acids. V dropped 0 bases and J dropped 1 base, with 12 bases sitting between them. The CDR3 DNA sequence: TGTGCCAGCAGCTTGGCCGGGGAGTGGGGCACAGATACGCAGTATTTT. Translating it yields CASSLAGEWGTDTQYF.

CDR3 protein: CASGPGTRPHTPQHF. CDR3 coding DNA: TGCGCCAGCGGACCCGGGACACGGCCTCATACGCCCCAGCATTTT. The chain combines TRBV23-1 with TRBJ1-5; D may be TRBD1 (6 bases). TRBV23-1 is an ORF, with its function uncertain. V lost 8 bases and J lost 9, with 23 bases in between. This CDR3 has 15 residues.

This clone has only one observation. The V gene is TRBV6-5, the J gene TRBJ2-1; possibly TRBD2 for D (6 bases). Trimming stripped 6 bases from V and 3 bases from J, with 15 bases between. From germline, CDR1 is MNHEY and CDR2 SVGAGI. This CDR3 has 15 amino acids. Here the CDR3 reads CASSRGGTFYNEQFF. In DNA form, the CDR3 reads TGTGCCAGCAGCCGCGGCGGGACCTTCTACAATGAGCAGTTCTTC.

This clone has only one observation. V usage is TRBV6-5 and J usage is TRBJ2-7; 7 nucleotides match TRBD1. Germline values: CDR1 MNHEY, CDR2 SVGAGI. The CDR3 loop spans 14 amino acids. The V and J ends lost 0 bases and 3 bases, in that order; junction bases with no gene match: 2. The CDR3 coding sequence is TGTGCCAGCAGTTACTCAGGGGGCCTCTACGAGCAGTACTTC. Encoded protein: CASSYSGGLYEQYF.

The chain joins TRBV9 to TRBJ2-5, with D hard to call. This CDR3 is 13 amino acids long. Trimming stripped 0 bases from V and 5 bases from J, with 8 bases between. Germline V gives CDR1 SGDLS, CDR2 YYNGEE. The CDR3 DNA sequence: TGTGCCAGCAGCGTAGCTACCATGGAGACCCAGTACTTC. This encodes CASSVATMETQYF. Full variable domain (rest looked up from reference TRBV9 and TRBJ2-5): DSGVTQTPKHLITATGQRVTLRCSPRSGDLSVYWYQQSLDQGLQFLIQYYNGEERAKGNILERFSAQQFPDLHSELNLSSLELGDSALYFCASSVATMETQYFGPGTRLLVL.

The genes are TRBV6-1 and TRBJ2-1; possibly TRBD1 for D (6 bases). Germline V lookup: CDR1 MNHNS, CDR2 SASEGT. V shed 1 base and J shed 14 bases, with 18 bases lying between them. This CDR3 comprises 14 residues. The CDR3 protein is CASSEEARAGTKFF. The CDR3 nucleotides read TGTGCCAGCAGTGAAGAGGCGCGGGCAGGGACAAAGTTCTTC.

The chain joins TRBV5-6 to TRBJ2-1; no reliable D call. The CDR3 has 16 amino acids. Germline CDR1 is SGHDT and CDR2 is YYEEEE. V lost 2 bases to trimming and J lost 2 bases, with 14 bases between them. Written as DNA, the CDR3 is TGTGCCAGCAGCTTTGTTGGTTTACTTACCTACAATGAGCAGTTCTTC. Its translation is CASSFVGLLTYNEQFF. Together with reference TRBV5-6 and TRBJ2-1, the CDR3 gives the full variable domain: DAGVTQSPTHLIKTRGQQVTLRCSPKSGHDTVSWYQQALGQGPQFIFQYYEEEERQRGNFPDRFSGHQFPNYSSELNVNALLLGDSALYLCASSFVGLLTYNEQFFGPGTRLTVL.